A single sample is the source of the 8 T cell receptor beta chains below, sequenced in a study of cytomegalovirus exposure and HLA in healthy donors. PCR employed 60 Vbeta and 13 Jbeta primers. TCRdb's table, derived via immunoSEQ multiplex PCR, lists solely in-frame clones and lacks some. The table lists about 46,000 clones, with roughly 0.99% in the top ten. Material: PBMCs. The source is a woman between 40 and 55 years old in good health and CMV-seronegative.

This chain uses TRBV10-3 with TRBJ2-3, with 7 bases matching TRBD1. V lost 7 bases, J lost 2 bases, and 3 bases stayed unmatched. CDR1 is ENHRY and CDR2 is SYGVKD in the germline V gene. The CDR3 runs to 13 residues. This chain's CDR3 is CAITGTVTDTQYF. The CDR3 DNA is TGTGCCATCACCGGGACAGTCACAGATACGCAGTATTTT.

The rearrangement uses TRBV27 and TRBJ2-1; D possibly corresponds to TRBD2 (6 bases). This CDR3 contains 15 residues. The V gene lost 3 bases and the J gene lost 6 bases, with 15 bases spanning the gap. Per the germline V gene, CDR1 is MNHEY and CDR2 is SMNVEV (reference sequence). In DNA form, the CDR3 reads TGTGCCAGCAGTTTCCTAGCGCAGTCGTCCAATGAGCAGTTCTTC. Translated: CASSFLAQSSNEQFF.

This rearrangement joins TRBV5-1 to TRBJ2-7; possibly TRBD2 for D (5 bases). The CDR3 sequence is 14 residues long. CDR1 and CDR2 (germline): SGHRS, YFSETQ. V lost 4 bases, J lost 3 bases, and 14 bases lay in between. In nucleotides, the CDR3 is TGCGCCAGCAGCCTGGCTAGCTCTAACTACGAGCAGTACTTC. It encodes CASSLASSNYEQYF.

The chain recombines TRBV4-1 with TRBJ1-4; D is perhaps TRBD1 (5 bases). Deletions cut 1 base from V and 6 bases from J, with 12 bases between. This CDR3 spans 15 amino acids. CDR1 and CDR2 (germline): MGHRA, YSYEKL. This CDR3 is CASSQVWGGDEKLFF. The CDR3 region has the DNA TGCGCCAGCAGCCAAGTATGGGGAGGGGATGAAAAACTGTTTTTT.

The J gene is TRBJ2-5, the V gene TRBV6-6; 7 bases line up with TRBD2. The CDR3 has 14 residues. The J segment lost 3 bases and the V segment lost 2 bases, leaving 3 bases of the junction unmatched. CDR1 is MNHNY and CDR2 is SVGAGI in the germline V gene (reference sequence). The chain's CDR3 is CASSYSSGEETQYF. CDR3 DNA: TGTGCCAGCAGTTACAGCAGCGGGGAAGAGACCCAGTACTTC.

The chain links TRBV5-1 to TRBJ2-7, with TRBD1 identical over 11 bases. V shed 4 bases, J shed 4 bases, and the junction held 4 bases outside the gene matches. CDR3 length equals 14 residues. Germline values: CDR1 SGHRS, CDR2 YFSETQ. CDR3 residues: CASSPGTGGYEQYF. CDR3 DNA: TGCGCCAGCAGCCCCGGGACAGGGGGGTACGAGCAGTACTTC.

This rearrangement joins TRBV7-9 to TRBJ2-7; 8 bases are a match to TRBD1. The V segment lost 1 base and the J segment 3 bases; nucleotides outside the gene matches: 8. The CDR3 is made up of 16 amino acids. Germline CDR1 and CDR2: SEHNR and FQNEAQ (reference sequence). For the CDR3, the DNA is TGTGCCAGCAGCTTAGGGACAGGGTTAAGGCTCTACGAGCAGTACTTC. Protein sequence: CASSLGTGLRLYEQYF.

This chain joins TRBV27 and TRBJ1-2; TRBD1 matches 10 bases. Germline V lookup: CDR1 MNHEY, CDR2 SMNVEV (reference sequence). V was pared by 0 bases and J by 4 bases, with 2 bases of the junction left unmatched. The CDR3 extends over 15 amino acids. In DNA, the CDR3 is TGTGCCAGCAGTTTATCTTGGACAGGGGGCTATGGCTACACCTTC. Its protein product is CASSLSWTGGYGYTF.